This T cell receptor beta chain was identified during a study of beta chain features in type 1 diabetes. Study-level results: PCR could preferentially amplify shorter templates, alike in patients and controls. For Type 1 diabetes patients, all four CD4+ subsets carried TCRB CDR3s that were moderately but significantly shorter.

Trimming cost V 2 bases and J 6 bases; bases outside gene matches: 5. Germline V gene sequence: CDR1 GTSNPN, CDR2 SVGIG (reference sequence). CDR3 length: 13 residues. Of the isolated RNA, all was reverse transcribed, and so the sequenced material was expressed TCRB transcripts. Approximately 3.7 million reads per sample on average were obtained from naive, central memory and regulatory T cell samples. Sequenced by immunoSEQ multiplex PCR; TCRdb stores in-frame clones only, minus some. The table records approximately 360,000 clones, over 10% of them present only once. This clone was counted a few times. Its antigen remains unknown.

The sequence was collected from a woman in her late teens or twenties with type 1 diabetes. The specimen sequenced was naive CD4+ T cells from blood. The chain has TRBV30 and TRBJ1-1; 8 nucleotides match TRBD1. CDR3 amino acids: CAWSWQGAAEAFF. In nucleotides, the CDR3 is TGTGCCTGGAGTTGGCAGGGGGCGGCTGAAGCTTTCTTT. The complete variable domain, with remaining parts taken from reference TRBV30 and TRBJ1-1, reads SQTIHQWPATLVQPVGSPLSLECTVEGTSNPNLYWYRQAAGRGLQLLFYSVGIGQISSEVPQNLSASRPQDRQFILSSKKLLLSDSGFYLCAWSWQGAAEAFFGQGTRLTVV.